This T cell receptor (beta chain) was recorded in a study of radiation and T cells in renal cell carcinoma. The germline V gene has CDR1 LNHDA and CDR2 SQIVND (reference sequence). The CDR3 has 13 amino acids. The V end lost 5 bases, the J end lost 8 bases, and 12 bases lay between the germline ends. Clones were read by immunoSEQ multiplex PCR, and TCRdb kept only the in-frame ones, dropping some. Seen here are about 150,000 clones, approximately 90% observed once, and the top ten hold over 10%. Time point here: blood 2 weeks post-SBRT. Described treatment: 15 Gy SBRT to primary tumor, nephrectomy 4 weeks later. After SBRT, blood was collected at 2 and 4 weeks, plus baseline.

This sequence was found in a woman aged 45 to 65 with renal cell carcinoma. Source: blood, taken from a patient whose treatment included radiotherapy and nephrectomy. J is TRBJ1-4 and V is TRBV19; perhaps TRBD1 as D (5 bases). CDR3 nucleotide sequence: TGTGCCAGTAGTCCCAGGGAAGGGGAAAAACTGTTTTTT. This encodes CASSPREGEKLFF.